The source of this TCR beta chain is a study of cytomegalovirus exposure and HLA in healthy donors. Notes on the study in general: TCR beta sequences numbering roughly 18,000 were associated with HLA alleles at 0.05 false discovery rate in a later analysis. Available immune exposure information was restricted to CMV serostatus only. Presence/absence analyses treated sequencing depth as roughly uniform across donors.

About this clone: Its antigen is undetermined.

Germline CDR1 is MNHEY and CDR2 is SVGAGI. The CDR3 runs 15 residues. J was trimmed by 4 bases and V by 5 bases; bases with no gene match: 8. Vbeta (60) and Jbeta (13) primers were used in the PCR. Sequencing was performed with immunoSEQ multiplex PCR; in TCRdb, only in-frame clones are kept and a portion is missing. The repertoire consists of 100,000 or so clones, with 83% occurring once and the leading ten covering approximately 6.1%. The clonotype comes from a young man in good health and CMV-seronegative. V and J are TRBV6-5 and TRBJ2-7, with 10 nucleotides matching TRBD2. The sequenced sample was PBMCs. The CDR3 spells CASSPGLADRYEQYF. CDR3 sequence (DNA): TGTGCCAGCAGTCCAGGACTAGCGGACAGGTACGAGCAGTACTTC.